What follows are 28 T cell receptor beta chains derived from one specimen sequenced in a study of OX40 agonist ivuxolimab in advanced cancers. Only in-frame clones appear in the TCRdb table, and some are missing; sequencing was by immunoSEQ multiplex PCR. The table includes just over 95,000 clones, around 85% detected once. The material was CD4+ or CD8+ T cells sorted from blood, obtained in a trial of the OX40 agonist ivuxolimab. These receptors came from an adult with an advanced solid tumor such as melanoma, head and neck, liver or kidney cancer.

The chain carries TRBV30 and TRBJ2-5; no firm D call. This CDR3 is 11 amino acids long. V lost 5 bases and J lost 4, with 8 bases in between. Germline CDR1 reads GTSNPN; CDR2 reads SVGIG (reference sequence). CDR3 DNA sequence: TGTGCCTGGGGGTCGTTAGAGACCCAGTACTTC. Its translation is CAWGSLETQYF.

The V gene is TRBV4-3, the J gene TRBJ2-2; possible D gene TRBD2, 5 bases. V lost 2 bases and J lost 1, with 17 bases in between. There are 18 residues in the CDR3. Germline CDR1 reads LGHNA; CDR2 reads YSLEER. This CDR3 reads CASSQKPSRGGNTGELFF. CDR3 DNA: TGCGCCAGCAGCCAAAAACCCAGCCGTGGAGGGAACACCGGGGAGCTGTTTTTT.

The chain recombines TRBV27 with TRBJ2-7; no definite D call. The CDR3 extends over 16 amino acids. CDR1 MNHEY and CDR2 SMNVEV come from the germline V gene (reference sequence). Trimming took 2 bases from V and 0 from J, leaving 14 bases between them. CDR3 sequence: CASSLRPGRSSYEQYF. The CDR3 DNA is TGTGCCAGCAGTTTAAGGCCGGGCAGGTCCTCCTACGAGCAGTACTTC.

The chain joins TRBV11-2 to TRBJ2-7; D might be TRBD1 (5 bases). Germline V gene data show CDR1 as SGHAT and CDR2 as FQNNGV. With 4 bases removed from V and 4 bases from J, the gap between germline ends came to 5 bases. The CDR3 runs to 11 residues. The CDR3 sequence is CASSSGYEQYF. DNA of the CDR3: TGTGCCAGCAGCTCAGGGTACGAGCAGTACTTC.

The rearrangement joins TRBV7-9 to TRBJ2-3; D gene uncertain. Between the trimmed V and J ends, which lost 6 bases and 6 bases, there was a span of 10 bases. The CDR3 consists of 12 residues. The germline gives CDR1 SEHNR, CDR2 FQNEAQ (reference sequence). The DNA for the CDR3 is TGTGCCAGCAGTCACACGGTGGATACGCAGTATTTT. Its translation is CASSHTVDTQYF.

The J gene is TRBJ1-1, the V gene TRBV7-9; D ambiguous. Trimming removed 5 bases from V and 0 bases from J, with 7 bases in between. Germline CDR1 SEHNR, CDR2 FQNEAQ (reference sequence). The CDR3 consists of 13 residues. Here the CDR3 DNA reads TGTGCCAGCAGCGATCCGATGAACACTGAAGCTTTCTTT. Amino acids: CASSDPMNTEAFF.

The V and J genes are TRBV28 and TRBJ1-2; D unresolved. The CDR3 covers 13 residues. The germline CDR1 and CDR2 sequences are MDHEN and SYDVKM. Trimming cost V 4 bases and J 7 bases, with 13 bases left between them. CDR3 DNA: TGTGCCAGCAGTTCCTCTCGGTTGATTGGCTACACCTTC. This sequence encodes CASSSSRLIGYTF.

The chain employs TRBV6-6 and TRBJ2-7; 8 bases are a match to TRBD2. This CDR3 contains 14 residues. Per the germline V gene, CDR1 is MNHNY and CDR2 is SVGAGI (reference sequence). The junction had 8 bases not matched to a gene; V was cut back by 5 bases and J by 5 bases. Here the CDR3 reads CASSPGTRRDEQYF. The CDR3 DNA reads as TGTGCCAGCAGTCCTGGGACTAGACGGGACGAGCAGTACTTC.

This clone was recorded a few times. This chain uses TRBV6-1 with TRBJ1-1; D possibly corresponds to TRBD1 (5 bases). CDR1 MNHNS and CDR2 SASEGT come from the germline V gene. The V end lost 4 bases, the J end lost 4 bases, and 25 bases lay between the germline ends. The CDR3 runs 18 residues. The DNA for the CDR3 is TGTGCCAGCAGTGGAGAAGGATGGGCAGGGAGGATGGGCACTGAAGCTTTCTTT. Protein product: CASSGEGWAGRMGTEAFF.

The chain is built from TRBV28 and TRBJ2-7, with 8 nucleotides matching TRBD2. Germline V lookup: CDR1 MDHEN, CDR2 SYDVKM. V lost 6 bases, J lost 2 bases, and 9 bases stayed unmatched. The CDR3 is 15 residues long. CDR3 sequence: CASSPAGAMAYEQYF. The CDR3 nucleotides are TGTGCCAGCAGCCCAGCGGGAGCTATGGCCTACGAGCAGTACTTC.

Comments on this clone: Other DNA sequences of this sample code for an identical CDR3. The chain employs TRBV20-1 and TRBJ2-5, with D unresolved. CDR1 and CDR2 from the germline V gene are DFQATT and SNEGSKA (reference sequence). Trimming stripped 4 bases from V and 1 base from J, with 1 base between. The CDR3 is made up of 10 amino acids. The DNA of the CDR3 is TGCAGTGCTATCCAAGAGACCCAGTACTTC. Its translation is CSAIQETQYF.

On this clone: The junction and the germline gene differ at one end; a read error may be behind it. CDR3 in DNA: TGTGCTAGCAGCTTAGAGGCCAGGGGCCACAATGAGCAGTTCTTC. The encoded protein is CASSLEARGHNEQFF. The genes are TRBV7-7 and TRBJ2-1, with D possibly matching TRBD1 (6 bases). The CDR3 is 15 residues long. Germline lookup yields CDR1 SSHAT and CDR2 FNYEAQ (reference sequence).

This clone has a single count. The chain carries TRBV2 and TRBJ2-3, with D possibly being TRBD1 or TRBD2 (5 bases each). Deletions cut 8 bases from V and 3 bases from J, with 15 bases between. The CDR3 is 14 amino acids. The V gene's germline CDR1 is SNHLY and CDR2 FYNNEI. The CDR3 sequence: CASGTGTGTDTQYF. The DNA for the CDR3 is TGTGCCAGCGGTACCGGGACGGGGACAGATACGCAGTATTTT.

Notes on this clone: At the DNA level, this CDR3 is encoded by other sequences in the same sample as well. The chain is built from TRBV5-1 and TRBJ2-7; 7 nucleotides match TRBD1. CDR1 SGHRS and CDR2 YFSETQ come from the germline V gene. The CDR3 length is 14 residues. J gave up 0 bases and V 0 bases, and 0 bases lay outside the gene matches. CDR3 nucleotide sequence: TGCGCCAGCAGCTTGGGACAGGGCTCCTACGAGCAGTACTTC. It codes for CASSLGQGSYEQYF. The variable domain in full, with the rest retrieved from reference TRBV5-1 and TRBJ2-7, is KAGVTQTPRYLIKTRGQQVTLSCSPISGHRSVSWYQQTPGQGLQFLFEYFSETQRNKGNFPGRFSGRQFSNSRSEMNVSTLELGDSALYLCASSLGQGSYEQYFGPGTRLTVT.

This CDR3 is CATISAGTGSNEQFF. CDR3 bases: TGTGCCACCATATCGGCCGGGACAGGGAGTAATGAGCAGTTCTTC. The chain links TRBV6-5 to TRBJ2-1; 9 nucleotides line up with TRBD1. This CDR3 region has 15 residues. The germline gives CDR1 MNHEY, CDR2 SVGAGI. The trim removed 10 bases at V and 7 bases at J, leaving 14 bases unmatched.

The CDR3 reads CASSSLEETQYF. The CDR3 DNA reads TGTGCCAGCAGCTCACTCGAAGAGACCCAGTACTTC. This rearrangement joins TRBV9 to TRBJ2-5, with D uncertain. Per the germline V gene, CDR1 is SGDLS and CDR2 is YYNGEE. V was pared by 4 bases and J by 3 bases, with 7 bases between. This CDR3 contains 12 residues.

DNA of the CDR3: TGTGCCTGGAGTGTAGCAGAGTATTCTGAAGCTTTCTTT. Translation gives CAWSVAEYSEAFF. This chain joins TRBV30 and TRBJ1-1; D gene uncertain. The V end was cut by 0 bases, the J end by 6 bases, with 11 bases between. The CDR3 covers 13 residues. Germline V gene data show CDR1 as GTSNPN and CDR2 as SVGIG (reference sequence).

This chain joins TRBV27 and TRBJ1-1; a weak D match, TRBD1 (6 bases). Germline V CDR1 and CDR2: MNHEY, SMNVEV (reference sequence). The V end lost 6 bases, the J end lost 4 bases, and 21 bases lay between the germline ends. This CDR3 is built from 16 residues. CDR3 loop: CASRGVGGDRGTEAFF. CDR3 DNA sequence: TGTGCCAGCAGGGGGGTGGGGGGCGACCGAGGCACTGAAGCTTTCTTT.

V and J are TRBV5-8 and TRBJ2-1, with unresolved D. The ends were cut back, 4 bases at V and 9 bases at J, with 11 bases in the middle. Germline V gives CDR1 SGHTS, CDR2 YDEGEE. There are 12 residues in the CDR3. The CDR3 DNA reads TGTGCCAGCAGCCCAGACATGGTTGAGCAGTTCTTC. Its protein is CASSPDMVEQFF.

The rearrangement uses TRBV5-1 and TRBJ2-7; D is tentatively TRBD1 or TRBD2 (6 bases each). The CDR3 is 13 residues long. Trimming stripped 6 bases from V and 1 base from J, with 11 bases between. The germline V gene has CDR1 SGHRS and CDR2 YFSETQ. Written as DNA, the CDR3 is TGCGCCAGCATGGGGGGCGCTTCCTACGAGCAGTACTTC. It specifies CASMGGASYEQYF.

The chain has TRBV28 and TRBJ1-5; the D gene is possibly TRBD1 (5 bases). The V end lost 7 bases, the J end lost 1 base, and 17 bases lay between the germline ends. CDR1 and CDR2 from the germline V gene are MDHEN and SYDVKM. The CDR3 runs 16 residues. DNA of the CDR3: TGTGCCAGCACCGAGGCGGGGGGTCCCAGCAATCAGCCCCAGCATTTT. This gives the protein CASTEAGGPSNQPQHF.

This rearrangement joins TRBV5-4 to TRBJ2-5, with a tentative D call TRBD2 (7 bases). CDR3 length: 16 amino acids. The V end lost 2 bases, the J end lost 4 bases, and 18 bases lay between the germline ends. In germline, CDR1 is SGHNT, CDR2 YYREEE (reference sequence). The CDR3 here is CASSFGGRGAGETQYF. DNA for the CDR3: TGTGCCAGCAGCTTCGGGGGGCGAGGGGCGGGAGAGACCCAGTACTTC.

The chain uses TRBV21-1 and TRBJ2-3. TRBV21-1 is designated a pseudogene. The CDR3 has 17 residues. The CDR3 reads CASSKASGNRAADTQYF. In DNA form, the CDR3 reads TGTGCCAGCAGCAAAGCCTCGGGCAATCGGGCTGCGGATACGCAGTATTTT.

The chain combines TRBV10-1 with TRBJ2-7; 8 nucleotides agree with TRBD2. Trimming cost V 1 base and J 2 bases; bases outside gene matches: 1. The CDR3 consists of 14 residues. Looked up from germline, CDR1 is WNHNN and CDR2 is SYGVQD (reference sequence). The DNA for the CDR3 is TGCGCCAGCAGTGAGTACGGGAGGGCCTACGAGCAGTACTTC. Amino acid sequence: CASSEYGRAYEQYF.

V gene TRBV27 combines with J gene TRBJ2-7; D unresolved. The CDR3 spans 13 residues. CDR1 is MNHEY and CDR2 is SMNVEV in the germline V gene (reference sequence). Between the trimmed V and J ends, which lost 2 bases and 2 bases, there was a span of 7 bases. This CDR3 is CASSLSLAYEQYF. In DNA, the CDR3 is TGTGCCAGCAGTTTAAGCCTAGCCTACGAGCAGTACTTC.

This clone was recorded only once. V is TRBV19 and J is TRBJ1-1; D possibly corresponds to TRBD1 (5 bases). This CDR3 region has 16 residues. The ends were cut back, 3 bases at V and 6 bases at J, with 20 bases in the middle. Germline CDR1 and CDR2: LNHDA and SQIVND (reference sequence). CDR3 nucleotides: TGTGCCAGTAGTATCGGGCGGGGGGGACTGGCCGCTGAAGCTTTCTTT. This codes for CASSIGRGGLAAEAFF.

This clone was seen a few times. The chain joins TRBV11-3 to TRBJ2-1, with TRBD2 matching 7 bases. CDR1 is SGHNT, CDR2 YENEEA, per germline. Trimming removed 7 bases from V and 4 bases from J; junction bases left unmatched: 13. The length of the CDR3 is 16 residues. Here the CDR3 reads CASTPSGTSLYNEQFF. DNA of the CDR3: TGTGCCAGCACCCCTAGCGGTACGAGCCTTTACAATGAGCAGTTCTTC.

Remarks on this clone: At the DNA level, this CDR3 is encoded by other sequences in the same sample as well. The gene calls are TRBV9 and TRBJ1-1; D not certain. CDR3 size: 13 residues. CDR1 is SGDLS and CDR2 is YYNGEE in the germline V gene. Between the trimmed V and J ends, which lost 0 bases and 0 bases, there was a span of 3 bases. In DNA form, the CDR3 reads TGTGCCAGCAGCGTAGGGATGAACACTGAAGCTTTCTTT. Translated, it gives CASSVGMNTEAFF.